This T cell receptor (beta chain) came from a study of shared clonotypes between healthy human individuals. Points from the study as a whole: Generally, naive subsets (rather than memory subsets) showed larger estimated richness. Non-shared clonotypes showed lower generation probabilities than clonotypes common to all four donors.

Sequencing was performed with immunoSEQ multiplex PCR; in TCRdb, only in-frame clones are kept and a portion is missing. The table includes about 1,500,000 clones, approximately 97% detected once. Note on this clone: Its antigen is unidentified.

Germline assignment: CDR1 MDHEN and CDR2 SYDVKM. This CDR3 is 16 amino acids long. V lost 6 bases, J lost 8 bases, and 14 bases stayed unmatched. The chain combines TRBV28 with TRBJ2-1; 9 positions agree with TRBD2. Sequenced material: naive CD4+ T cells sorted from blood. Subset meaning: CD45RA+ positively selected. This clonotype was obtained from a man aged 25-45 years in good health. CDR3 nucleotides: TGTGCCAGCAGCCCCCATGGTAGCGGGAGCTTTCATGAGCAGTTCTTC. Protein product: CASSPHGSGSFHEQFF.